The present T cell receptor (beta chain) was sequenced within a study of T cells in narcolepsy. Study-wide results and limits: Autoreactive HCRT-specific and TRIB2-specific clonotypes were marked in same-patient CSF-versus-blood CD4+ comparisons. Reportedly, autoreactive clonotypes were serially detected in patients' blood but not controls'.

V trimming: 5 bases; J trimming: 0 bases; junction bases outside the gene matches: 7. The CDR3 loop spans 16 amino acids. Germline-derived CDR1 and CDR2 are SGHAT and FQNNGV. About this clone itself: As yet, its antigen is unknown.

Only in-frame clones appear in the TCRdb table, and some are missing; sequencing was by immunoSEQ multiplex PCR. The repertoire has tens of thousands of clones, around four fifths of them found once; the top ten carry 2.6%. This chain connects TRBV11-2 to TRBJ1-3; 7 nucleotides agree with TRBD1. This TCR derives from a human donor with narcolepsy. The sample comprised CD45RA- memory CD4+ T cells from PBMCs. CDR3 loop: CASSRLGQISGNTIYF. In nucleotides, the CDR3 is TGTGCCAGCAGCAGATTGGGACAGATCTCTGGAAACACCATATATTTT.